The 16 T cell receptor beta chains below come from one sample, sequenced in a study of blood T cell repertoires in COVID-19. The table came from immunoSEQ multiplex PCR; TCRdb's copy has only in-frame clones and leaves some out. The sample shows tens of thousands of clones, roughly 89% of them seen only once. Sequencing input: peripheral blood. The receptors here all came from a man aged 45 to 65 with active COVID-19.

The chain has TRBV18 and TRBJ1-1; D gene uncertain. The germline gives CDR1 KGHSH, CDR2 LQKENI. This CDR3 is 13 amino acids long. Trimming took off 6 bases at V and 0 bases at J, with 8 bases between the two ends. CDR3 sequence reads: CASSPRLNTEAFF. The CDR3 DNA reads TGTGCCAGCTCCCCTCGTTTGAACACTGAAGCTTTCTTT. Combining the CDR3 with reference TRBV18 and TRBJ1-1 gives the whole variable domain NAGVMQNPRHLVRRRGQEARLRCSPMKGHSHVYWYRQLPEEGLKFMVYLQKENIIDESGMPKERFSAEFPKEGPSILRIQQVVRGDSAAYFCASSPRLNTEAFFGQGTRLTVV.

The rearrangement links TRBV7-8 to TRBJ2-2; TRBD2 matches 7 bases. In germline, CDR1 is SGHVS, CDR2 FQNEAQ. The CDR3 is 16 amino acids. Losses at the gene ends were 4 bases for V and 0 bases for J; bases not matched to a gene: 5. CDR3: CASSSRGGTNTGELFF. CDR3 DNA sequence: TGTGCCAGCAGCTCGCGCGGGGGTACGAACACCGGGGAGCTGTTTTTT. Combining the CDR3 with reference TRBV7-8 and TRBJ2-2 gives the whole variable domain GAGVSQSPRYKVAKRGQDVALRCDPISGHVSLFWYQQALGQGPEFLTYFQNEAQLDKSGLPSDRFFAERPEGSVSTLKIQRTQQEDSAVYLCASSSRGGTNTGELFFGEGSRLTVL.

V gene TRBV7-8 combines with J gene TRBJ1-6; D is possibly TRBD1 (5 bases). The V end lost 4 bases, the J end lost 8 bases, and 15 bases lay between the germline ends. Germline V gene data show CDR1 as SGHVS and CDR2 as FQNEAQ. CDR3 length: 15 residues. CDR3 DNA sequence: TGTGCCAGCAGCTCTAGTAGGGGCTTTGATTCACCCCTCCACTTT. Protein product: CASSSSRGFDSPLHF. The variable domain in full, with the rest retrieved from reference TRBV7-8 and TRBJ1-6, is GAGVSQSPRYKVAKRGQDVALRCDPISGHVSLFWYQQALGQGPEFLTYFQNEAQLDKSGLPSDRFFAERPEGSVSTLKIQRTQQEDSAVYLCASSSSRGFDSPLHFGNGTRLTVT.

This chain joins TRBV4-3 and TRBJ1-2; tentatively, D is TRBD1 (6 bases). The ends were cut back, 1 base at V and 2 bases at J, with 8 bases in the middle. This CDR3 has 14 residues. CDR1 and CDR2 (germline): LGHNA, YSLEER. CDR3 DNA: TGCGCCAGCAGCCAAGGGACAGAAAACTATGGCTACACCTTC. Translated, it gives CASSQGTENYGYTF.

CDR3 nucleotides: TGCGCCAGCAGCCAAGAGGGCAACCACAAGGGGGTCGAGCAGTACTTC. Translated: CASSQEGNHKGVEQYF. The chain has TRBV4-1 and TRBJ2-7, with D maybe TRBD1 (6 bases). Between the trimmed V and J ends, which lost 0 bases and 6 bases, there was a span of 18 bases. Germline CDR1 reads MGHRA; CDR2 reads YSYEKL. The CDR3 has 16 amino acids.

V and J are TRBV11-2 and TRBJ2-1, with 11 bases matching TRBD1. Trimming at V came to 4 bases and at J to 0 bases, leaving 11 bases not matched to a gene. CDR1 is SGHAT and CDR2 is FQNNGV in the germline V gene. This CDR3 contains 19 residues. CDR3 loop: CASSSRTGGLFSSYNEQFF. The CDR3, as DNA: TGTGCCAGCAGCTCGAGGACAGGGGGCTTATTTAGCTCCTACAATGAGCAGTTCTTC.

This rearrangement joins TRBV5-4 to TRBJ2-1; TRBD1 matches at 8 bases. This CDR3 has 18 residues. Trimming removed 3 bases from V and 7 bases from J; junction bases left unmatched: 18. From germline, CDR1 is SGHNT and CDR2 YYREEE (reference sequence). The DNA of the CDR3 is TGTGCCAGCAGCTCTCCCACCTTTAGGACAGGGAGGAGGAATGAGCAGTTCTTC. This translates into CASSSPTFRTGRRNEQFF.

The chain couples TRBV6-5 to TRBJ1-5; tentatively, D is TRBD1 (6 bases). V gave up 5 bases and J gave up 11 bases, with 13 bases separating them. Germline CDR1 MNHEY, CDR2 SVGAGI. The CDR3 is 12 amino acids. In DNA form, the CDR3 reads TGTGCCAGCAGTCCCACAGGGAGGGCCCAGCATTTT. Translation: CASSPTGRAQHF.

The CDR3 sequence: CASSQVDILSYNEQFF. In DNA, the CDR3 is TGCGCCAGCAGCCAAGTCGACATTCTCTCCTACAATGAGCAGTTCTTC. V and J are TRBV4-1 and TRBJ2-1; D remains unclear. Germline values: CDR1 MGHRA, CDR2 YSYEKL. This CDR3 has 16 residues. The ends were cut back, 1 base at V and 0 bases at J, with 10 bases in the middle.

This clone has more than one count but fewer than ten. The V gene is TRBV5-4, the J gene TRBJ2-5; D might be TRBD1 (9 bases). CDR3 size: 14 residues. CDR1 SGHNT and CDR2 YYREEE come from the germline V gene (reference sequence). With 4 bases removed from V and 5 bases from J, the gap between germline ends came to 15 bases. The CDR3 nucleotides read TGTGCCAGCAGCCCGGGGGGGACAGGGGAGACCCAGTACTTC. Translated: CASSPGGTGETQYF.

The J gene is TRBJ1-2, the V gene TRBV6-5; a possible D gene is TRBD1 (6 bases). Germline V gene lookup returns CDR1 MNHEY and CDR2 SVGAGI. The CDR3 spans 15 residues. V lost 2 bases and J lost 5, with 15 bases in between. The CDR3 DNA reads TGTGCCAGCAGTTACGGGGGCGAGAGTATTTATGGCTACACCTTC. This encodes CASSYGGESIYGYTF.

The chain recombines TRBV6-5 with TRBJ1-5; TRBD1 agrees at 8 bases. This CDR3 has 15 residues. V trimming: 7 bases; J trimming: 6 bases; junction bases outside the gene matches: 11. CDR1 is MNHEY and CDR2 is SVGAGI in the germline V gene. For the CDR3, the DNA is TGTGCCAGCAAGACGGACAGGGCAGGCGGTCAGCCCCAGCATTTT. As protein: CASKTDRAGGQPQHF.

The V and J genes are TRBV10-3 and TRBJ2-3, with 8 bases aligning to TRBD2. CDR1 is ENHRY and CDR2 is SYGVKD in the germline V gene. J lost 6 bases, V lost 4 bases, and 3 bases had no gene match. The CDR3 has 13 residues. The CDR3 here is CAISAGLEDTQYF. CDR3 DNA sequence: TGTGCCATCAGTGCGGGACTAGAGGATACGCAGTATTTT.

The chain employs TRBV19 and TRBJ2-4, with D maybe TRBD1 (5 bases). This CDR3 spans 14 amino acids. Trimming removed 5 bases from V and 9 bases from J, with 17 bases in between. In germline, CDR1 is LNHDA, CDR2 SQIVND (reference sequence). For the CDR3, the DNA is TGTGCCAGTAGTCCCCCCGGGCAGGGAATCATTCAGTACTTC. Protein product: CASSPPGQGIIQYF.

The chain employs TRBV18 and TRBJ2-3; D might be TRBD2 (6 bases). The CDR3 totals 16 residues. V lost 0 bases and J lost 6, with 16 bases in between. Germline assignment: CDR1 KGHSH and CDR2 LQKENI. CDR3 residues: CASSPPTTRRSDTQYF. The CDR3 DNA reads TGTGCCAGCTCACCACCGACGACTAGACGGTCGGATACGCAGTATTTT. The entire variable domain, with the rest obtained from reference TRBV18 and TRBJ2-3, is as follows: NAGVMQNPRHLVRRRGQEARLRCSPMKGHSHVYWYRQLPEEGLKFMVYLQKENIIDESGMPKERFSAEFPKEGPSILRIQQVVRGDSAAYFCASSPPTTRRSDTQYFGPGTRLTVL.

The chain uses TRBV5-4 and TRBJ2-3; D not resolved. This CDR3 region has 14 residues. Germline V lookup: CDR1 SGHNT, CDR2 YYREEE (reference sequence). Deletions cut 2 bases from V and 1 base from J, with 8 bases between. CDR3 nucleotide sequence: TGTGCCAGCAGCTTAGCGCCAGGCACAGATACGCAGTATTTT. It yields the protein CASSLAPGTDTQYF.